This entry lists 22 T cell receptor beta chains sequenced from one sample in a study of early T cells in non-severe SARS-CoV-2 infection. TCRdb reprocessed the 5' RACE reads via MiXCR and lists one record per CDR3 protein. Counted here are tens of thousands of distinct CDR3 sequences, 10% to 15% occurring once; the ten biggest clones make up around 4.5%. The sequencing sample was made of whole blood. These receptors originate from an adult who was a healthcare worker with PCR-confirmed SARS-CoV-2 infection or an uninfected control (not recorded which).

This clonotype was picked up many times. The chain has TRBV29-1 and TRBJ2-5; D tentatively reads TRBD1 or TRBD2 (6 bases each). This CDR3 contains 11 residues. V lost 8 bases and J 4 bases, leaving 11 bases between the germline ends. The germline V gene encodes CDR1 SQVTM and CDR2 ANQGSEA. CDR3 sequence (DNA): TGCAGCATAGGGGGGTTAGAGACCCAGTACTTC. Translated, it gives CSIGGLETQYF.

This clonotype was picked up many times. The chain couples TRBV7-6 to TRBJ1-2; perhaps TRBD1 as D (6 bases). The CDR3 is 14 residues long. CDR1 and CDR2 from the germline V gene are SGHVS and FNYEAQ. With 8 bases removed from V and 4 bases from J, the gap between germline ends came to 17 bases. CDR3 sequence reads: CASALTTGSYGYTF. The CDR3 DNA follows: TGTGCCAGCGCTCTCACAACAGGGTCCTATGGCTACACCTTC.

This clonotype is a singleton in its sample. CDR3 in amino acids: CSVEGRLAKNIQYF. Here the CDR3 DNA reads TGCAGTGTGGAGGGGAGGCTAGCCAAAAACATTCAGTACTTC. The chain employs TRBV20-1 and TRBJ2-4; D might be TRBD2 (6 bases). Germline loops: CDR1 DFQATT, CDR2 SNEGSKA (reference sequence). This CDR3 has 14 residues. The ends were cut back, 7 bases at V and 0 bases at J, with 13 bases in the middle.

In this sample, this clonotype turned up a few times. The chain uses TRBV6-1 and TRBJ2-1; 9 positions match TRBD1. The CDR3 spans 14 residues. Trimming cost V 0 bases and J 15 bases; bases outside gene matches: 9. Germline lookup yields CDR1 MNHNS and CDR2 SASEGT. The CDR3 sequence: CASSEASSDRGRFF. The DNA for the CDR3 is TGTGCCAGCAGTGAAGCTTCATCGGACAGGGGCCGGTTCTTC.

This clonotype was seen repeatedly, ten times or more. The genes are TRBV7-8 and TRBJ1-1; unclear D gene. Trimming pared 6 bases from V and 0 bases from J, leaving 11 bases between. The CDR3 runs 14 residues. CDR1 and CDR2 from the germline V gene are SGHVS and FQNEAQ. CDR3 bases: TGTGCCAGCAGGACACAGCTAATGAACACTGAAGCTTTCTTT. It translates to CASRTQLMNTEAFF.

This clonotype was seen only a few times. One junction end does not reproduce the germline sequence, and a read error may be involved. The rearrangement links TRBV7-9 to TRBJ1-2, with D tentatively TRBD1 (5 bases). Germline V gene data show CDR1 as SEHNR and CDR2 as FQNEAQ (reference sequence). The CDR3 is made up of 13 amino acids. The CDR3: CVSSRGTNYGYTF. CDR3 coding DNA: TGTGTCAGCAGCCGGGGGACTAACTATGGCTACACCTTC.

This clonotype was seen a handful of times. This sequence joins TRBV24-1 and TRBJ2-2, with D unclear. The V and J ends lost 3 bases and 1 base respectively, with 5 bases between them. The CDR3 covers 14 residues. Germline V CDR1 and CDR2: KGHDR, SFDVKD. In DNA, the CDR3 is TGTGCCACCAGTGATAACGAGAACACCGGGGAGCTGTTTTTT. As protein: CATSDNENTGELFF.

The V gene is TRBV7-2, the J gene TRBJ1-2; unclear D gene. Trimming stripped 3 bases from V and 3 bases from J, with 8 bases between. The CDR3 has 13 amino acids. Germline V gene sequence: CDR1 SGHTA, CDR2 FQGNSA. CDR3 nucleotides: TGTGCCAGCAGCTTTGGCGGTGACTATGGCTACACCTTC. It yields the protein CASSFGGDYGYTF.

The table lists this clonotype with many counts. The rearrangement uses TRBV2 and TRBJ2-7; no definite D call. The CDR3 totals 15 residues. Trimming took off 2 bases at V and 6 bases at J, with 17 bases between the two ends. CDR1 is SNHLY and CDR2 is FYNNEI in the germline V gene. In DNA, the CDR3 is TGTGCCAGCAGTGAAAGGGTCGTAAGGGTACGCGAGCAGTACTTC. Translated, it gives CASSERVVRVREQYF.

This clonotype was counted ten times or more. This chain joins TRBV4-3 and TRBJ1-4, with D tentatively TRBD1 (5 bases). The CDR3 sequence is 15 residues long. Germline V gene lookup returns CDR1 LGHNA and CDR2 YSLEER. V lost 4 bases and J 4 bases, leaving 13 bases between the germline ends. The CDR3 region has the DNA TGCGCCAGCAGCCGAGTAGTAGGGGATAATGAAAAACTGTTTTTT. Amino acid sequence: CASSRVVGDNEKLFF.

This clonotype was counted only a few times. The V gene is TRBV29-1, the J gene TRBJ1-2, with 9 bases fitting TRBD1. Germline V gene sequence: CDR1 SQVTM, CDR2 ANQGSEA. The CDR3 is 13 residues long. The J segment lost 4 bases and the V segment lost 0 bases, leaving 0 bases of the junction unmatched. This chain's CDR3 is CSVEEGQGYGYTF. CDR3 DNA sequence: TGCAGCGTTGAAGAGGGACAGGGCTATGGCTACACCTTC.

This clonotype was found many times. This chain connects TRBV4-1 to TRBJ1-1; 7 nucleotides match TRBD1. V lost 3 bases, J lost 0 bases, and 1 base stayed unmatched. This CDR3 has 14 residues. The germline CDR1 and CDR2 sequences are MGHRA and YSYEKL. The CDR3 spells CASSQGQLNTEAFF. The CDR3 DNA is TGCGCCAGCAGCCAGGGACAGCTGAACACTGAAGCTTTCTTT.

In this sample, this clonotype turned up a few times. V is TRBV11-2 and J is TRBJ2-3; D possibly corresponds to TRBD2 (5 bases). Looked up from germline, CDR1 is SGHAT and CDR2 is FQNNGV. Trimming pared 6 bases from V and 4 bases from J, leaving 14 bases between. There are 14 residues in the CDR3. CDR3 in DNA: TGTGCCAGCAGTCCCGACGCGAGGGCAGATACGCAGTATTTT. Translation: CASSPDARADTQYF.

This clonotype was seen a handful of times. This chain uses TRBV29-1 with TRBJ1-2; D unclear. The ends were cut back, 4 bases at V and 6 bases at J, with 18 bases in the middle. Germline CDR1 and CDR2: SQVTM and ANQGSEA. The length of the CDR3 is 14 residues. CDR3 protein: CSVVTGPLEDGYTF. In DNA, the CDR3 is TGCAGCGTTGTCACCGGGCCACTTGAGGATGGCTACACCTTC.

This clonotype showed up many times. V is TRBV18 and J is TRBJ2-7, with TRBD1 matching over 7 bases. Per germline, CDR1 KGHSH and CDR2 LQKENI. This CDR3 comprises 14 residues. V lost 5 bases, J lost 3 bases, and 7 bases stayed unmatched. The CDR3 loop reads CASSTSGTVYEQYF. The DNA for the CDR3 is TGTGCCAGCTCAACCTCCGGGACAGTCTACGAGCAGTACTTC.

This clonotype occurred many times. The CDR3 loop is CASSQGETQYF. The CDR3 DNA follows: TGTGCCAGCAGTCAAGGGGAGACCCAGTACTTC. The chain combines TRBV7-2 with TRBJ2-5; D ambiguous. V shed 6 bases and J shed 5 bases, with 7 bases lying between them. The CDR3 totals 11 residues. CDR1 and CDR2 (germline): SGHTA, FQGNSA.

This clonotype was counted ten times or more. V usage is TRBV6-2 or TRBV6-3 and J usage is TRBJ1-3, with D perhaps matching TRBD1 (6 bases). The CDR3 contains 20 residues. Germline V gene sequence: CDR1 MNHEY, CDR2 SVGEGT. Trimming left V 7 bases short and J 3 bases short, with 31 bases between. The CDR3 reads CASTAGPRQESLLIGNTIYF. As DNA, the CDR3 is TGTGCCAGCACCGCGGGCCCGAGACAGGAAAGTTTACTGATTGGAAACACCATATATTTT.

This clonotype has at least ten counts. The J gene is TRBJ2-5, the V gene TRBV7-3; 13 positions match TRBD2. Unmatched junction bases numbered 7, after V lost 5 bases and J lost 1 base. CDR1 and CDR2 (germline): SGHTA, FQGTGA. The CDR3 runs to 17 residues. CDR3 residues: CASSIRGLAGAQETQYF. The CDR3 nucleotides are TGTGCCAGCAGCATTCGCGGACTAGCGGGGGCCCAAGAGACCCAGTACTTC.

This clonotype was seen ten or more times. The chain carries TRBV29-1 and TRBJ2-5; D is possibly TRBD1 (5 bases). Trimming took 3 bases from V and 6 from J, leaving 17 bases between them. Germline V gives CDR1 SQVTM, CDR2 ANQGSEA. This CDR3 spans 14 amino acids. CDR3 sequence (DNA): TGCAGCGTTGAGGGGTTAGCAGGGAAGAAGACCCAGTACTTC. Its protein is CSVEGLAGKKTQYF.

The chain recombines TRBV7-6 with TRBJ2-7; D not resolved. The germline V gene has CDR1 SGHVS and CDR2 FNYEAQ. The ends were cut back, 2 bases at V and 5 bases at J, with 10 bases in the middle. This CDR3 comprises 13 residues. CDR3: CASSLWSVNEQYF. DNA for the CDR3: TGTGCCAGCAGCTTATGGTCAGTCAACGAGCAGTACTTC.

In its sample, this clonotype was seen a few times. The chain recombines TRBV19 with TRBJ2-2; 12 positions agree with TRBD1. CDR3 length equals 15 residues. Unmatched junction bases numbered 3, after V lost 3 bases and J lost 7 bases. Germline V lookup: CDR1 LNHDA, CDR2 SQIVND (reference sequence). The CDR3 loop is CASSIGTGGIGELFF. The CDR3 coding sequence is TGTGCCAGTAGTATCGGGACAGGGGGCATCGGGGAGCTGTTTTTT.

This clonotype has ten or more counts. The rearrangement links TRBV7-6 to TRBJ2-1; D is perhaps TRBD2 (7 bases). V lost 1 base and J lost 12, with 19 bases in between. This CDR3 is 15 amino acids long. Germline V gene sequence: CDR1 SGHVS, CDR2 FNYEAQ. This CDR3 reads CASSLGRGPASVQFF. CDR3 DNA sequence: TGTGCCAGCAGCTTAGGGCGGGGGCCCGCATCAGTGCAGTTCTTC.